This TCR beta chain was identified during a study of cytomegalovirus exposure and HLA in healthy donors. The protocol was immunoSEQ multiplex PCR, while the TCRdb copy is restricted to in-frame clones and leaves out a portion. The sample has tens of thousands of clones, around nine tenths seen once. This clone was seen a handful of times. CDR3 size: 14 residues. Germline V lookup: CDR1 SGHRS, CDR2 YFSETQ. V lost 4 bases and J 0 bases, leaving 8 bases between the germline ends. This chain links TRBV5-1 with TRBJ1-3; D not certain. The sequence came from a woman aged 18-29 years in good health and CMV-seropositive. Input material: PBMCs. CDR3 residues: CASSESHSGNTIYF. The DNA for the CDR3 is TGCGCCAGCAGCGAGAGCCACTCTGGAAACACCATATATTTT.